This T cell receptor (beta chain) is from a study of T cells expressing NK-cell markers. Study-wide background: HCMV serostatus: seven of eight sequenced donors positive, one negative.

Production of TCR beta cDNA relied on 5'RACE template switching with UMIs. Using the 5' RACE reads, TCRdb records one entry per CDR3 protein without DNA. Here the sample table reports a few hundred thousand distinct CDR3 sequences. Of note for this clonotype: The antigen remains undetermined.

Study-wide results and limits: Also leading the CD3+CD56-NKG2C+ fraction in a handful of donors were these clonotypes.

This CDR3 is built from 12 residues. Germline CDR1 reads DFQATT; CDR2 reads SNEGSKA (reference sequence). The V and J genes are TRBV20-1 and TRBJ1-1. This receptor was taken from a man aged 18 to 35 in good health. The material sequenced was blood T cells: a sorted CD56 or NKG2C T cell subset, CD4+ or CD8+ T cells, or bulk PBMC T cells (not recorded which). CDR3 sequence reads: CSARGDVAEAFF.